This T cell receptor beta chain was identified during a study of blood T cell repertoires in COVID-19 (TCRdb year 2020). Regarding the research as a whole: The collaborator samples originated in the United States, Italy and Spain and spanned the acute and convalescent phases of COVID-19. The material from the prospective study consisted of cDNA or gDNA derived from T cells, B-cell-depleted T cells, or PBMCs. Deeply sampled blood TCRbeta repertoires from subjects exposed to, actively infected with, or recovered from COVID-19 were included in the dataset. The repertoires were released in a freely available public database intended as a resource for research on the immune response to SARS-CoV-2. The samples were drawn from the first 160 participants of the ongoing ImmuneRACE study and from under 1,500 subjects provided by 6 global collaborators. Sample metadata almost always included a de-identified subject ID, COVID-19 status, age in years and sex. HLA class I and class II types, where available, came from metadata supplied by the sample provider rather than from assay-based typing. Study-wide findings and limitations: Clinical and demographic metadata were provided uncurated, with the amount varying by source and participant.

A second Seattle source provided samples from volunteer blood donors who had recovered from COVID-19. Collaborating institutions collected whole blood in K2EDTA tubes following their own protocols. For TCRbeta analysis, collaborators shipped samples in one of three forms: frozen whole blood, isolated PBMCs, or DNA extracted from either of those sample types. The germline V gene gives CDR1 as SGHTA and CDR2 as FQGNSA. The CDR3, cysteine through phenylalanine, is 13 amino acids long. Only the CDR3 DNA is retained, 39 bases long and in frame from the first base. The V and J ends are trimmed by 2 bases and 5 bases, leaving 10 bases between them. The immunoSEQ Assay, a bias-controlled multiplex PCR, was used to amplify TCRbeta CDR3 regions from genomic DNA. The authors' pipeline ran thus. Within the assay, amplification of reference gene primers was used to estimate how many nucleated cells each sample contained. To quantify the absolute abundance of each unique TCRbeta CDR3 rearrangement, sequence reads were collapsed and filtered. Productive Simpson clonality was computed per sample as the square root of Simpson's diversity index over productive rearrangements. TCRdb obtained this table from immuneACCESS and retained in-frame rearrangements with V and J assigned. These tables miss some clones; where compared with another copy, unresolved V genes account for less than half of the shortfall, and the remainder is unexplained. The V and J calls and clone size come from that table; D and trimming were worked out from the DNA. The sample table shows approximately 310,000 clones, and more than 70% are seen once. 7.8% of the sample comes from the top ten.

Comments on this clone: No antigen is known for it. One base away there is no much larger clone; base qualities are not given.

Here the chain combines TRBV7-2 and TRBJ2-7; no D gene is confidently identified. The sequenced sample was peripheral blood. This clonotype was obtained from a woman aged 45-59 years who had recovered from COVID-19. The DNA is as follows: TGTGCCAGCAGCTTAAACCACGGAGACGAGCAGTACTTC. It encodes CASSLNHGDEQYF.